The following is a TCR beta chain sequence with its context. Its antigen is unidentified. People who had autoimmune disease history or systemic immunosuppression were excluded. This CDR3 comprises 15 residues. Germline V gene sequence: CDR1 ENHRY, CDR2 SYGVKD. The ends were cut back, 0 bases at V and 7 bases at J, with 13 bases in the middle. Using immunoSEQ multiplex PCR, the repertoire was profiled, and TCRdb retains in-frame clones only, with some absent. The table has fewer than 90,000 clones, approximately 86% seen once. This specimen belongs to a study of OX40 agonist ivuxolimab in advanced cancers. General study results and limits: Clonal expansion was seen in CD4+ and CD8+ blood T cells by week 6 at 0.1 to 3.0 mg/kg.

Sequences were derived from CD4+ or CD8+ T cells sorted from blood, sampled in a trial of the OX40 agonist ivuxolimab. V usage is TRBV10-3 and J usage is TRBJ1-5; a possible D gene is TRBD1 (5 bases). The TCR originated in an adult with an advanced solid tumor such as melanoma, head and neck, liver or kidney cancer. The CDR3 protein is CAISESWGSGQPQHF. The CDR3 coding sequence is TGTGCCATCAGTGAGTCCTGGGGGTCCGGGCAGCCCCAGCATTTT.